The 5 T cell receptor beta chains below were found in one sample sequenced in a study of response to subunit inactivated influenza vaccine. TCRdb recomputed calls from the RT-PCR reads with MiXCR, one row per CDR3 protein. Of about 650,000 distinct CDR3 sequences in the sample, more than 15% are singletons; the top ten hold around a tenth. Sequences were derived from PBMCs from blood, sampled roughly 13 days after vaccination. These receptors all come from a man aged 50 to 59 who received an inactivated influenza vaccine.

CDR3 nucleotide sequence: TGTGCCAGCAGACCTGTGAGGGCAGAAAGCACAGATACGCAGTATTTT. Protein: CASRPVRAESTDTQYF. The chain has TRBV6-1 and TRBJ2-3; D may be TRBD2 (5 bases). Deletions cut 6 bases from V and 0 bases from J, with 16 bases between. Per germline, CDR1 MNHNS and CDR2 SASEGT. CDR3 length: 16 amino acids.

The chain recombines TRBV4-1 with TRBJ2-7; a weak D match, TRBD1 (5 bases). This CDR3 is built from 15 residues. With 0 bases removed from V and 4 bases from J, the gap between germline ends came to 13 bases. The V gene's germline CDR1 is MGHRA and CDR2 YSYEKL. CDR3 nucleotide sequence: TGCGCCAGCAGCCAAGATGTGGGCAGGGCGTACGAGCAGTACTTC. Translating it yields CASSQDVGRAYEQYF.

This chain connects TRBV12-3 or TRBV12-4 to TRBJ2-3; perhaps TRBD2 as D (6 bases). Trimming left V 5 bases short and J 5 bases short, with 20 bases between. CDR3 length: 16 residues. The CDR3 sequence is CASSPDGGINGDTQYF. DNA for the CDR3: TGTGCCAGCAGTCCAGATGGCGGGATTAACGGAGATACGCAGTATTTT.

This clonotype was found a few times. The CDR3 protein is CASSTRQVDTQYF. The CDR3 DNA is TGTGCCAGCAGCACGCGACAGGTCGATACGCAGTATTTT. The chain uses TRBV27 and TRBJ2-3, with a tentative D call TRBD1 (6 bases). Germline CDR1 is MNHEY and CDR2 is SMNVEV (reference sequence). Trimming pared 6 bases from V and 6 bases from J, leaving 13 bases between. This CDR3 is built from 13 residues.

Many counts were recorded for this clonotype. The CDR3 DNA sequence: TGTGCCAGCAGTCGTATCGCCAGGGTAGGATCTGACTATGGCTACACCTTC. Translated: CASSRIARVGSDYGYTF. The rearrangement links TRBV27 to TRBJ1-2; TRBD1 is a possible D gene (5 bases). Deletions cut 5 bases from V and 3 bases from J, with 22 bases between. The CDR3 contains 17 residues. Germline-derived CDR1 and CDR2 are MNHEY and SMNVEV (reference sequence).